The rows below give T cell receptor beta chains drawn from one sample of a study of human T cells and chemical hapten exposure. TCRdb redid the calling of the reads with MiXCR, one entry per CDR3 protein. The sample records fewer than 150,000 distinct CDR3 sequences, approximately 9.3% being singletons. Sequenced material: whole blood. The receptors were gathered from a human donor in good health. Some clones in this sample may be carry-over from other donors' samples. Both conserved end residues are part of each CDR3. Each record gives: D gene, J gene, V gene, clone size, CDR3 protein, CDR3 DNA. A D gene is named only where the DNA matches it firmly. Some rows mark clone size as missing; the rest say once, few, many or name a class of expanded clone.

d_call: TRBD1
j_call: TRBJ1-1
v_call: TRBV7-9
clone_size: many
cdr3_aa: CASSRTTGENTEAFF
cdr3_nt: TGTGCCAGCAGCCGTACGACAGGGGAGAACACTGAAGCTTTCTTT

d_call: -
j_call: TRBJ2-7
v_call: TRBV10-2
clone_size: few
cdr3_aa: CASSESGGAYSYEQYF
cdr3_nt: TGCGCCAGCAGTGAGTCTGGAGGGGCGTATTCCTACGAGCAGTACTTC

d_call: -
j_call: TRBJ2-1
v_call: TRBV7-9
clone_size: -
cdr3_aa: CASSSRLGKLNEQFF
cdr3_nt: TGTGCCAGCAGCTCCCGACTAGGAAAGCTCAATGAGCAGTTCTTC

d_call: TRBD1
j_call: TRBJ1-1
v_call: TRBV7-9
clone_size: -
cdr3_aa: CASSPGTENTEAFF
cdr3_nt: TGTGCCAGCAGCCCCGGGACAGAGAACACTGAAGCTTTCTTT

d_call: -
j_call: TRBJ1-4
v_call: TRBV19
clone_size: few
cdr3_aa: CASSTRNSATNEKLFF
cdr3_nt: TGTGCCAGTAGTACCAGAAACAGTGCAACTAATGAAAAACTGTTTTTT

d_call: -
j_call: TRBJ2-5
v_call: TRBV7-9
clone_size: -
cdr3_aa: CASSLALGTQYF
cdr3_nt: TGTGCCAGCAGCTTAGCTCTGGGGACCCAGTACTTC

d_call: TRBD1
j_call: TRBJ1-5
v_call: TRBV11-2
clone_size: many
cdr3_aa: CASSLEGGQGHSNQPQHF
cdr3_nt: TGTGCCAGCAGCTTAGAAGGCGGACAGGGACATAGCAATCAGCCCCAGCATTTT

d_call: -
j_call: TRBJ1-6
v_call: TRBV20-1
clone_size: -
cdr3_aa: CSAIIGDGSPLHF
cdr3_nt: TGCAGTGCAATTATCGGGGATGGTTCACCCCTCCACTTT

d_call: TRBD2
j_call: TRBJ2-3
v_call: TRBV6-5
clone_size: -
cdr3_aa: CASSSGTSGPPSTDTQYF
cdr3_nt: TGTGCCAGCAGTTCCGGGACTAGCGGACCCCCTAGCACAGATACGCAGTATTTT

d_call: -
j_call: TRBJ2-2
v_call: TRBV5-6
clone_size: -
cdr3_aa: CASSFRENTGELFF
cdr3_nt: TGTGCCAGCAGCTTCCGGGAAAACACCGGGGAGCTGTTTTTT

d_call: TRBD2
j_call: TRBJ2-3
v_call: TRBV12-3/TRBV12-4
clone_size: once
cdr3_aa: CASSWSGGERTDTQYF
cdr3_nt: TGTGCCAGCTCATGGAGCGGGGGAGAACGCACAGATACGCAGTATTTT

d_call: TRBD1
j_call: TRBJ2-1
v_call: TRBV12-3/TRBV12-4
clone_size: many
cdr3_aa: CASSLNRGPPLSYNEQFF
cdr3_nt: TGTGCCAGCAGTTTAAACAGGGGCCCCCCATTGTCCTACAATGAGCAGTTCTTC

d_call: -
j_call: TRBJ1-3
v_call: TRBV5-6
clone_size: -
cdr3_aa: CASNGHPWGSGNTIYF
cdr3_nt: TGTGCCAGCAACGGACACCCCTGGGGATCTGGAAACACCATATATTTT

d_call: TRBD2
j_call: TRBJ2-2
v_call: TRBV4-1
clone_size: few
cdr3_aa: CASSPLAAGTGELFF
cdr3_nt: TGCGCCAGCAGCCCGCTAGCGGCAGGCACCGGGGAGCTGTTTTTT

d_call: -
j_call: TRBJ1-2
v_call: TRBV12-5
clone_size: many
cdr3_aa: CARGLRAGPTYGYTF
cdr3_nt: TGTGCTAGGGGTTTACGGGCAGGGCCAACCTATGGCTACACCTTC

d_call: TRBD1
j_call: TRBJ1-4
v_call: TRBV25-1
clone_size: many
cdr3_aa: CASSEVDRETNEKLFF
cdr3_nt: TGTGCCAGCAGTGAGGTTGACAGGGAGACTAATGAAAAACTGTTTTTT

d_call: -
j_call: TRBJ2-1
v_call: TRBV11-1
clone_size: many
cdr3_aa: CASSPRTLTYNEQFF
cdr3_nt: TGTGCCAGCAGCCCTCGTACTCTTACCTACAATGAGCAGTTCTTC

d_call: TRBD1
j_call: TRBJ1-5
v_call: TRBV12-3/TRBV12-4
clone_size: many
cdr3_aa: CASSTGQGSQPQHF
cdr3_nt: TGTGCCAGCAGTACCGGACAGGGGAGTCAGCCCCAGCATTTT

d_call: -
j_call: TRBJ2-7
v_call: TRBV7-9
clone_size: many
cdr3_aa: CASSFRPGAEQYF
cdr3_nt: TGTGCCAGCAGCTTTAGGCCCGGTGCCGAGCAGTACTTC

d_call: TRBD1
j_call: TRBJ1-6
v_call: TRBV27
clone_size: many
cdr3_aa: CASSSRQGLDSPLHF
cdr3_nt: TGTGCCAGCAGTTCGAGACAGGGTTTGGATTCACCCCTCCACTTT

d_call: TRBD2
j_call: TRBJ2-1
v_call: TRBV2
clone_size: -
cdr3_aa: CASSESRLAGGLKQFF
cdr3_nt: TGTGCCAGCAGTGAATCCAGACTAGCGGGGGGGCTAAAGCAGTTCTTC